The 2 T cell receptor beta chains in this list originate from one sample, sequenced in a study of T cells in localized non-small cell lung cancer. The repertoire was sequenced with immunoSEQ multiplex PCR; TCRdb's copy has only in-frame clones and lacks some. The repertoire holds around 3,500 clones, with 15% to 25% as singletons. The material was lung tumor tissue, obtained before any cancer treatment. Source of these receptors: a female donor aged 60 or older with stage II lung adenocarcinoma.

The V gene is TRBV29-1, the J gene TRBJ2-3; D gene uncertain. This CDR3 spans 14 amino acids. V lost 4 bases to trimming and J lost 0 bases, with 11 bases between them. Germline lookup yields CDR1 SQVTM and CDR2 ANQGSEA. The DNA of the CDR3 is TGCAGCGTTGTCGAGCGTACAAGCACAGATACGCAGTATTTT. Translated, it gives CSVVERTSTDTQYF.

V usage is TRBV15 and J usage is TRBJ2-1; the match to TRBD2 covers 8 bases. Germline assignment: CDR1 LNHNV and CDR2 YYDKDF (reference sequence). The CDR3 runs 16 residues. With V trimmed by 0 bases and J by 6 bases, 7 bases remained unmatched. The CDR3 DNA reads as TGTGCCACCAGCAGAGATCGAGCGGGAGAGGTCAATGAGCAGTTCTTC. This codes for CATSRDRAGEVNEQFF.